What follows describes a single TCR beta chain. Its antigen is undetermined. Germline V lookup: CDR1 SGHRS, CDR2 YFSETQ. The CDR3 is 14 amino acids. The V gene end was trimmed by 4 bases and the J gene end by 5 bases; junction bases not matched to a gene: 5. Profiling relied on immunoSEQ multiplex PCR, and the TCRdb table lists in-frame clones only, not all of them. The data hold some 36,000 clones, with 70% to 90% observed a single time. The data were obtained in a study of T cells in localized non-small cell lung cancer. Whole-study results and caveats: Longer overall survival was seen with higher T cell density measured in blood. Because only a single region of the tumor was sequenced, heterogeneity remains possible.

The sample was peripheral blood mononuclear cells, taken before any cancer treatment. This chain joins TRBV5-1 and TRBJ1-1; 10 bases align to TRBD1. This clonotype originated in a male donor older than 55 with stage II lung adenocarcinoma. The CDR3 sequence is CASSDGTGVTEAFF. CDR3 bases: TGCGCCAGCAGCGACGGGACAGGGGTTACTGAAGCTTTCTTT. The full variable domain, in which reference TRBV5-1 and TRBJ1-1 provide the parts outside the CDR3, is KAGVTQTPRYLIKTRGQQVTLSCSPISGHRSVSWYQQTPGQGLQFLFEYFSETQRNKGNFPGRFSGRQFSNSRSEMNVSTLELGDSALYLCASSDGTGVTEAFFGQGTRLTVV.